These 15 T cell receptor beta chains share one sample of origin, sequenced in a study of cytomegalovirus exposure and HLA in healthy donors (TCRdb year 2017). Libraries were prepared through the immunoSEQ multiplex PCR assay. For the multiplex PCR, a mixture combining 60 forward primers for TCR Vbeta segments and 13 reverse primers for TCR Jbeta segments was used. TCRdb holds this immuneACCESS table with in-frame rearrangements only. Some clones are missing; in checked studies, unresolved V genes explain under half, and the rest has no known cause. This sample lists under 300,000 clones; around 81% were detected once. The ten largest account for 8% of the sample. The sample was PBMCs. The source of these receptors is a woman in her fifties or sixties in good health and CMV-seropositive.

V usage is TRBV4-1 and J usage is TRBJ2-5; 7 positions match TRBD2. J was trimmed by 11 bases and V by 5 bases; bases with no gene match: 17. Germline CDR1 reads MGHRA; CDR2 reads YSYEKL. The CDR3 sequence is 15 residues long. The CDR3, as DNA: TGCGCCAGCAGCAGCCGATCGCGGGAGAGAGGAGAGCAGTACTTC. The encoded protein is CASSSRSRERGEQYF.

The J gene is TRBJ2-1, the V gene TRBV5-1; maybe TRBD2 (5 bases). CDR3 length: 16 residues. The V end was cut by 0 bases, the J end by 1 base, with 11 bases between. Germline CDR1 reads SGHRS; CDR2 reads YFSETQ. The DNA for the CDR3 is TGCGCCAGCAGCTTGGGGGGAGAAGGGTCCTACAATGAGCAGTTCTTC. This sequence encodes CASSLGGEGSYNEQFF.

The chain is built from TRBV5-6 and TRBJ1-2; 7 bases map to TRBD1. Germline values: CDR1 SGHDT, CDR2 YYEEEE. The CDR3 sequence is 11 residues long. J gave up 11 bases and V 5 bases, and 6 bases lay outside the gene matches. CDR3 residues: CASRNRDSYTF. CDR3 nucleotide sequence: TGTGCCAGCAGAAATAGGGACAGTTACACCTTC. The full variable domain, rest sourced from reference TRBV5-6 and TRBJ1-2, is DAGVTQSPTHLIKTRGQQVTLRCSPKSGHDTVSWYQQALGQGPQFIFQYYEEEERQRGNFPDRFSGHQFPNYSSELNVNALLLGDSALYLCASRNRDSYTFGSGTRLTVV.

In DNA, the CDR3 is TGTGCCAGCAGTACGAGTCCTTCTAACTATGGCTACACCTTC. Translating gives CASSTSPSNYGYTF. This sequence joins TRBV6-6 and TRBJ1-2; no clear D. Trimming cost V 5 bases and J 0 bases, with 10 bases left between them. The germline V gene has CDR1 MNHNY and CDR2 SVGAGI (reference sequence). The CDR3 loop spans 14 amino acids.

The chain employs TRBV18 and TRBJ2-7, with D possibly matching TRBD2 (7 bases). Trimming removed 4 bases from V and 6 bases from J, with 13 bases in between. The V gene's germline CDR1 is KGHSH and CDR2 LQKENI. The CDR3 is 13 residues long. The CDR3, as DNA: TGTGCCAGCTCACGGATAGGGGGGGGCGAGCAGTACTTC. Encoded protein: CASSRIGGGEQYF.

The chain has TRBV28 and TRBJ2-7, with TRBD2 matching 11 bases. Germline V lookup: CDR1 MDHEN, CDR2 SYDVKM. The V gene end was trimmed by 4 bases and the J gene end by 1 base; junction bases not matched to a gene: 3. The CDR3 spans 15 residues. The CDR3 DNA sequence: TGTGCCAGCAGTTCCGGGACTAGCGGATCCTACGAGCAGTACTTC. Translation gives CASSSGTSGSYEQYF.

This clone was detected a few times. This CDR3 is CASSKLAGGRELFF. DNA for the CDR3: TGTGCCAGCAGCAAACTAGCGGGAGGCCGGGAGCTGTTTTTT. The chain links TRBV6-6 to TRBJ2-2; 12 bases are a match to TRBD2. The CDR3 runs 14 residues. CDR1 is MNHNY, CDR2 SVGAGI, per germline (reference sequence). The V segment lost 6 bases and the J segment 9 bases; nucleotides outside the gene matches: 5.

J is TRBJ1-4 and V is TRBV28; 9 nucleotides line up with TRBD1. Trimming at V came to 4 bases and at J to 6 bases, leaving 9 bases not matched to a gene. The CDR3 has 16 residues. CDR1 is MDHEN, CDR2 SYDVKM, per germline. The CDR3 DNA sequence: TGTGCCAGCAGTTGGGGGACAGGGAGATCGGATGAAAAACTGTTTTTT. It translates to CASSWGTGRSDEKLFF. The whole variable domain, remainder taken from reference TRBV28 and TRBJ1-4, is DVKVTQSSRYLVKRTGEKVFLECVQDMDHENMFWYRQDPGLGLRLIYFSYDVKMKEKGDIPEGYSVSREKKERFSLILESASTNQTSMYLCASSWGTGRSDEKLFFGSGTQLSVL.

J is TRBJ2-2 and V is TRBV5-5; possible D gene TRBD2, 5 bases. CDR3 size: 16 residues. Germline values: CDR1 SGHKS, CDR2 YYEKEE (reference sequence). Between the trimmed V and J ends, which lost 0 bases and 2 bases, there was a span of 11 bases. The chain's CDR3 is CASSLGLASNTGELFF. CDR3 in DNA: TGTGCCAGCAGCTTGGGGTTAGCGTCTAACACCGGGGAGCTGTTTTTT.

The gene calls are TRBV25-1 and TRBJ1-1; D is possibly TRBD1 (6 bases). This CDR3 contains 13 residues. Germline V gives CDR1 MGHDK, CDR2 SYGVNS. V shed 6 bases and J shed 1 base, with 9 bases lying between them. CDR3 in DNA: TGTGCCAGCAGAAAACAGGGGAACACTGAAGCTTTCTTT. It translates to CASRKQGNTEAFF.

The sample holds a few counts of this clone. The rearrangement uses TRBV5-4 and TRBJ2-1; tentatively, D is TRBD1 (6 bases). The CDR3 covers 14 residues. The germline V gene encodes CDR1 SGHNT and CDR2 YYREEE (reference sequence). V was shortened by 5 bases and J by 3 bases, with 12 bases between the two germline ends. The CDR3 nucleotides are TGTGCCAGCAGGCCTTACAGGGACTACAATGAGCAGTTCTTC. Translation: CASRPYRDYNEQFF.

The chain is built from TRBV11-3 and TRBJ1-2, with a tentative D call TRBD1 (6 bases). Germline CDR1 SGHNT, CDR2 YENEEA. The CDR3 is 16 amino acids. Trimming left V 4 bases short and J 4 bases short, with 19 bases between. CDR3: CASSCDKTGNFYGYTF. The CDR3, as DNA: TGTGCCAGCAGCTGTGATAAGACAGGAAACTTCTATGGCTACACCTTC.

The chain couples TRBV27 to TRBJ2-7, with a possible D match to TRBD1 (6 bases). Germline V lookup: CDR1 MNHEY, CDR2 SMNVEV (reference sequence). V was trimmed by 2 bases and J by 2 bases, leaving 25 bases between them. This CDR3 contains 19 residues. The CDR3 DNA reads as TGTGCCAGCAGTTTAAACCCCCCAGTTGGGGGCAGTAACCCCTACGAGCAGTACTTC. Protein: CASSLNPPVGGSNPYEQYF.

The rearrangement links TRBV2 to TRBJ1-1; a possible D gene is TRBD1 (6 bases). From germline, CDR1 is SNHLY and CDR2 FYNNEI. The CDR3 spans 14 residues. The V gene lost 6 bases and the J gene lost 1 base, with 12 bases spanning the gap. DNA of the CDR3: TGTGCCAGCAGAGGTATCAGGGGGAACACTGAAGCTTTCTTT. Amino acid sequence: CASRGIRGNTEAFF.

The chain uses TRBV5-5 and TRBJ1-1, with 8 bases matching TRBD1. Losses at the gene ends were 1 base for V and 0 bases for J; bases not matched to a gene: 5. The germline V gene encodes CDR1 SGHKS and CDR2 YYEKEE (reference sequence). This CDR3 spans 16 amino acids. CDR3 sequence reads: CASSLKGQVMNTEAFF. The CDR3 region has the DNA TGTGCCAGCAGCTTGAAGGGACAGGTTATGAACACTGAAGCTTTCTTT.